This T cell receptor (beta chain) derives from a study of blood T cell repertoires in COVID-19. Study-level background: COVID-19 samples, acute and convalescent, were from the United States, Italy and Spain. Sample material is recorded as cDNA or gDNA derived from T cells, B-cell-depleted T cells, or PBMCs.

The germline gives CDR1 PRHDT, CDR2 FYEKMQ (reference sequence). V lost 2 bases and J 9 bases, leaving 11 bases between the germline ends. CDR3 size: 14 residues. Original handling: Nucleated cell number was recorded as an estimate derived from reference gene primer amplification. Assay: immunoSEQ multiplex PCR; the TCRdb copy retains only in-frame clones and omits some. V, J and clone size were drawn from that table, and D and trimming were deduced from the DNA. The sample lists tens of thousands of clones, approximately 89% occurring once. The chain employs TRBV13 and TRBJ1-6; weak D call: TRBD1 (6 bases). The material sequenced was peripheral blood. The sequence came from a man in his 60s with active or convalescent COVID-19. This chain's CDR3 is CASSLQGSGSPLHF. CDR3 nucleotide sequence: TGTGCCAGCAGCTTACAGGGGTCAGGTTCACCCCTCCACTTT.